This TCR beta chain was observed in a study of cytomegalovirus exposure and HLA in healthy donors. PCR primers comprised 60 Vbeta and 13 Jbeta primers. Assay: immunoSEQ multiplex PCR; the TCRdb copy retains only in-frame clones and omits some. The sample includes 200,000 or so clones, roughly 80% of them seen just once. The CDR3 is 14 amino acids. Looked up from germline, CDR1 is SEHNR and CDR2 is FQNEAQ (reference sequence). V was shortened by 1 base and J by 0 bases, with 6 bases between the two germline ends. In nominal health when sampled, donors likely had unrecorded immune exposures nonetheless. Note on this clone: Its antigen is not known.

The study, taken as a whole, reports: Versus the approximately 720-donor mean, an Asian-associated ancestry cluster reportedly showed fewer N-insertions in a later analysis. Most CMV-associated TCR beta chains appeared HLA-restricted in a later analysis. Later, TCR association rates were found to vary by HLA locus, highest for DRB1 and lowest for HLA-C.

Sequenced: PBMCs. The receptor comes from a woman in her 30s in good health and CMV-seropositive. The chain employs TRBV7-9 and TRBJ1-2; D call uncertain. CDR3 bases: TGTGCCAGCAGCTTAGTTGGAGCTAACTATGGCTACACCTTC. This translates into CASSLVGANYGYTF.